The clone carrying this T cell receptor (beta chain) was seen at least ten times. Its antigen remains unidentified. Germline V CDR1 and CDR2: SEHNR, FQNEAQ (reference sequence). This CDR3 has 14 amino acids. Losses at the gene ends were 5 bases for V and 2 bases for J; bases not matched to a gene: 2. These data come from a study of T cell repertoires in cytomegalovirus infection. Study-wide context: Evidence of both CMV infection and a matching HLA type came from public TCR beta signatures. General study points: The ex vivo response was dominated by HLA-C-restricted CMV-specific TCR beta clonotypes.

TCRdb called the reads again in MiXCR, with one record for every CDR3 protein. The data hold roughly 640,000 distinct CDR3 sequences, with 20% to 30% observed a single time. The specimen sequenced was CD8+ T cells from PBMCs. The chain is built from TRBV7-9 and TRBJ2-2, with 7 bases that match TRBD1. This sequence originates from a human donor in good health (CMV status not recorded). Some clones in this sample may be carry-over from other donors' samples. The CDR3 DNA reads as TGTGCCAGCAGCGGGGACAGTAACACCGGGGAGCTGTTTTTT. Its translation: CASSGDSNTGELFF.